These 19 T cell receptor beta chains share one sample of origin, sequenced in a study of T cell changes during pregnancy in multiple sclerosis. Assay used: immunoSEQ multiplex PCR; TCRdb lists only in-frame clones, some missing. The sample has about 60,000 clones; 90% to 95% are singletons. The specimen comprised peripheral blood, sampled after pregnancy. The receptors originated from a female donor with multiple sclerosis, enrolled in a pregnancy study.

The chain joins TRBV4-1 to TRBJ1-2; 9 bases agree with TRBD1. The CDR3 contains 16 residues. The germline gives CDR1 MGHRA, CDR2 YSYEKL. V trimming: 1 base; J trimming: 2 bases; junction bases outside the gene matches: 5. Written as DNA, the CDR3 is TGCGCCAGCAGCCAAGCGGGGACAGGGTCCAACTATGGCTACACCTTC. Amino acid sequence: CASSQAGTGSNYGYTF.

The rearrangement links TRBV7-9 to TRBJ2-7; 7 nucleotides agree with TRBD1. CDR3 length equals 13 residues. V lost 6 bases, J lost 7 bases, and 9 bases stayed unmatched. Germline CDR1 SEHNR, CDR2 FQNEAQ (reference sequence). CDR3 protein: CASRRQGLEEQYF. Here the CDR3 DNA reads TGTGCCAGCAGGCGACAGGGTCTGGAAGAGCAGTACTTC.

The J gene is TRBJ1-5, the V gene TRBV2; no firm D call. The CDR3 is 14 amino acids. Germline-derived CDR1 and CDR2 are SNHLY and FYNNEI. Trimming removed 1 base at V and 8 bases at J, with 12 bases between. CDR3 residues: CASSEDRGSEPQHF. The CDR3 DNA follows: TGTGCCAGCAGTGAAGATCGGGGTTCGGAGCCCCAGCATTTT.

This chain connects TRBV15 to TRBJ1-2; D is uncertain. Germline V gene data show CDR1 as LNHNV and CDR2 as YYDKDF (reference sequence). Trimming removed 0 bases from V and 5 bases from J, with 10 bases in between. The CDR3 is made up of 14 amino acids. The CDR3 protein is CATSRDERFYGYTF. For the CDR3, the DNA is TGTGCCACCAGCAGAGATGAGCGATTTTATGGCTACACCTTC.

This CDR3 is CASRLGSGWGQYF. DNA for the CDR3: TGTGCCAGCAGGCTCGGGAGTGGGTGGGGGCAGTATTTT. The chain joins TRBV6-6 to TRBJ2-3; possible D gene TRBD2, 6 bases. Germline assignment: CDR1 MNHNY and CDR2 SVGAGI (reference sequence). This CDR3 is 13 amino acids long. V gave up 6 bases and J gave up 11 bases, with 18 bases separating them.

This clone is a singleton in its sample. This chain uses TRBV7-2 with TRBJ2-1; 8 positions match TRBD2. The CDR3 length is 15 residues. CDR1 is SGHTA, CDR2 FQGNSA, per germline. The trim removed 3 bases at V and 4 bases at J, leaving 5 bases unmatched. CDR3 amino acids: CASSLPGLEYNEQFF. CDR3 bases: TGTGCCAGCAGCTTGCCGGGACTAGAATACAATGAGCAGTTCTTC.

The rearrangement joins TRBV5-8 to TRBJ1-1; D perhaps matches TRBD1 (5 bases). Per germline, CDR1 SGHTS and CDR2 YDEGEE. CDR3 length: 15 residues. V was shortened by 2 bases and J by 1 base, with 12 bases between the two germline ends. The CDR3 loop reads CASSLVVGGNTEAFF. DNA for the CDR3: TGTGCCAGCAGCTTAGTTGTGGGGGGGAACACTGAAGCTTTCTTT.

The V gene is TRBV4-3, the J gene TRBJ2-1; 11 positions match TRBD2. J gave up 3 bases and V 3 bases, and 10 bases lay outside the gene matches. Germline V gene sequence: CDR1 LGHNA, CDR2 YSLEER. The CDR3 spans 18 residues. The CDR3 DNA reads TGCGCCAGCAGCCACAATCCAGCTACTAGCGGGAGCTACAATGAGCAGTTCTTC. It encodes CASSHNPATSGSYNEQFF.

The chain carries TRBV7-2 and TRBJ2-5, with 11 bases fitting TRBD2. Germline V gene data show CDR1 as SGHTA and CDR2 as FQGNSA. The CDR3 has 16 residues. After removal of 1 base from V and 4 bases from J, the junction contained 5 bases not matched to a gene. The CDR3 region is CASSLGIAGGGETQYF. The CDR3 DNA follows: TGTGCCAGCAGCTTAGGGATAGCGGGAGGGGGAGAGACCCAGTACTTC.

This rearrangement joins TRBV28 to TRBJ2-1, with TRBD2 matching 8 bases. J was trimmed by 9 bases and V by 6 bases; bases with no gene match: 13. The germline CDR1 and CDR2 sequences are MDHEN and SYDVKM. The CDR3 totals 15 residues. As DNA, the CDR3 is TGTGCCAGCAGACCCGGGGGTAGCGGGAACGCTGAGCAGTTCTTC. It is translated as CASRPGGSGNAEQFF.

The J gene is TRBJ2-1, the V gene TRBV13; D may be TRBD2 (5 bases). The germline V gene has CDR1 PRHDT and CDR2 FYEKMQ (reference sequence). The CDR3 runs 15 residues. V lost 1 base, J lost 9 bases, and 16 bases lay in between. CDR3 region: CASSLVGSAEVEQFF. DNA of the CDR3: TGTGCCAGCAGCTTAGTTGGTAGCGCTGAGGTTGAGCAGTTCTTC.

This chain connects TRBV6-1 to TRBJ1-1; D gene ambiguous. Germline V gives CDR1 MNHNS, CDR2 SASEGT. The germline V and J ends were trimmed by 1 base and 1 base, with 7 bases remaining between them. This CDR3 region has 14 residues. CDR3 residues: CASSEGGGNTEAFF. Here the CDR3 DNA reads TGTGCCAGCAGTGAAGGAGGCGGGAACACTGAAGCTTTCTTT.

As concerns this clone: An end of the junction does not agree with germline; a read error may underlie this. In DNA, the CDR3 is TGCAGCGTCGCGGGATACTCCTACAATGAGCGGTTCTTC. Protein sequence: CSVAGYSYNERFF. The chain employs TRBV29-1 and TRBJ2-1, with D maybe TRBD2 (6 bases). CDR1 is SQVTM, CDR2 ANQGSEA, per germline. The CDR3 is made up of 13 amino acids.

This clone occurred once. V and J are TRBV29-1 and TRBJ1-5; D possibly corresponds to TRBD1 (6 bases). The length of the CDR3 is 13 residues. Trimming removed 4 bases from V and 12 bases from J, with 19 bases in between. The germline V gene has CDR1 SQVTM and CDR2 ANQGSEA. CDR3 in amino acids: CSVVYPGQSNQHF. The DNA of the CDR3 is TGCAGCGTTGTTTACCCCGGACAGTCCAACCAGCATTTT.

This clone appeared a single time. The chain links TRBV5-4 to TRBJ2-5; a weak D match, TRBD2 (6 bases). This CDR3 contains 14 residues. CDR1 and CDR2 (germline): SGHNT, YYREEE (reference sequence). Trimming shortened V by 3 bases and J by 3 bases, and 12 bases separated the two germline ends. The CDR3 DNA follows: TGTGCCAGCAGCTCGGGAGCCCGCAAAGAGACCCAGTACTTC. Its protein product is CASSSGARKETQYF.

A note on this clone: An end of the junction differs from the germline gene, which may be a read error. The genes are TRBV7-9 and TRBJ2-7; D possibly corresponds to TRBD2 (5 bases). Germline CDR1 SEHNR, CDR2 FQNEAQ (reference sequence). The CDR3 has 15 amino acids. The CDR3 DNA reads as TGTGCCAGCAGCCTAGCTAGTACGGGTCGGGACGAGCAGTACTTC. It is translated as CASSLASTGRDEQYF.

CDR3 region: CASSCRYGDRGSQETQYF. The CDR3 nucleotides are TGTGCCAGCAGCTGCCGGTACGGGGACAGGGGGTCTCAAGAGACCCAGTACTTC. The chain employs TRBV7-9 and TRBJ2-5; 11 nucleotides match TRBD1. With 4 bases clipped from V and 2 bases from J, the junction kept 12 bases outside the gene matches. This CDR3 spans 18 amino acids. CDR1 and CDR2 (germline): SEHNR, FQNEAQ (reference sequence). The full variable domain, in which reference TRBV7-9 and TRBJ2-5 provide the parts outside the CDR3, is DTGVSQNPRHKITKRGQNVTFRCDPISEHNRLYWYRQTLGQGPEFLTYFQNEAQLEKSRLLSDRFSAERPKGSFSTLEIQRTEQGDSAMYLCASSCRYGDRGSQETQYFGPGTRLLVL.

A single count supports this clone. This sequence joins TRBV14 and TRBJ2-5, with D perhaps TRBD1 (6 bases). Germline CDR1 SGHDN, CDR2 FVKESK. The CDR3 is 17 amino acids. The V gene lost 1 base and the J gene lost 0 bases, with 15 bases spanning the gap. In nucleotides, the CDR3 is TGTGCCAGCAGCCAAGTAATTGGACAGCCCTACCAAGAGACCCAGTACTTC. It yields the protein CASSQVIGQPYQETQYF.

CDR3 amino acids: CASSQGGTSGYEQYF. CDR3 bases: TGCGCCAGCAGCCAAGGGGGGACTAGCGGCTACGAGCAGTACTTC. The chain couples TRBV4-3 to TRBJ2-7, with 11 positions matching TRBD2. The V segment lost 1 base and the J segment 3 bases; nucleotides outside the gene matches: 2. The germline V gene has CDR1 LGHNA and CDR2 YSLEER. CDR3 length: 15 amino acids.